This TCR beta chain was identified in a study of control samples from healthy donors and cancer patients. This clone was found once. CDR1 and CDR2 from the germline V gene are LNHDA and SQIVND (reference sequence). The CDR3 consists of 13 residues. J lost 10 bases, V lost 3 bases, and 5 bases had no gene match. Generated by immunoSEQ multiplex PCR, the TCRdb table keeps only in-frame clones and is missing some. The sample has over 85,000 clones, around nine tenths seen once. V gene TRBV19 combines with J gene TRBJ1-4; TRBD1 matches at 7 bases. The sequence was collected from a woman in her forties or fifties with colorectal cancer. Sample: PBMCs. The CDR3 protein is CASSIDREGKLFF. The CDR3 DNA follows: TGTGCCAGTAGTATCGACAGGGAGGGAAAACTGTTTTTT.